What follows are 26 T cell receptor beta chains derived from one specimen sequenced in a study of graft-versus-host responses after intestinal transplantation. The method was immunoSEQ multiplex PCR; TCRdb's version includes in-frame clones alone and lacks a portion of them. The profile covers 80,000 to 95,000 clones, with less than 90% appearing a single time and more than 0.25% taken by the ten largest. For these receptors, no antigen is known. Material: unstimulated CD4+ T cells sorted from spleen or lymph node cells, obtained before transplant. These receptor sequences come from a human donor who was the organ donor for an intestinal transplant.

The chain joins TRBV5-6 to TRBJ1-2, with 10 nucleotides matching TRBD1. CDR1 and CDR2 (germline): SGHDT, YYEEEE. Trimming removed 1 base from V and 7 bases from J; junction bases left unmatched: 4. CDR3 length: 14 residues. Here the CDR3 DNA reads TGTGCCAGCAGCTTGAAGACAGGGGGCGGTGGCTACACCTTC. Translated, it gives CASSLKTGGGGYTF.

This chain uses TRBV28 with TRBJ2-7, with D perhaps TRBD1 (5 bases). Germline CDR1 MDHEN, CDR2 SYDVKM. V shed 3 bases and J shed 6 bases, with 6 bases lying between them. The CDR3 runs to 11 residues. The CDR3 loop reads CASSFQGEQYF. In DNA form, the CDR3 reads TGTGCCAGCAGTTTCCAGGGCGAGCAGTACTTC.

The gene calls are TRBV7-3 and TRBJ2-5, with D unresolved. This CDR3 is 12 amino acids long. V was pared by 2 bases and J by 5 bases, with 6 bases between. Looked up from germline, CDR1 is SGHTA and CDR2 is FQGTGA. CDR3 region: CASSLPGETQYF. The DNA of the CDR3 is TGTGCCAGCAGCTTACCTGGCGAGACCCAGTACTTC. Using reference TRBV7-3 and TRBJ2-5 for the parts outside the CDR3, the full variable domain is GAGVSQTPSNKVTEKGKYVELRCDPISGHTALYWYRQSLGQGPEFLIYFQGTGAADDSGLPNDRFFAVRPEGSVSTLKIQRTERGDSAVYLCASSLPGETQYFGPGTRLLVL.

J is TRBJ2-6 and V is TRBV5-1, with D tentatively TRBD1 (6 bases). The germline V and J ends were trimmed by 0 bases and 4 bases, with 8 bases remaining between them. Germline V gene sequence: CDR1 SGHRS, CDR2 YFSETQ. The CDR3 consists of 15 residues. The CDR3 region is CASSLEGGGANVLTF. In DNA form, the CDR3 reads TGCGCCAGCAGCTTGGAAGGGGGAGGGGCCAACGTCCTGACTTTC.

The chain has TRBV5-1 and TRBJ2-1; 12 bases align to TRBD2. CDR1 is SGHRS, CDR2 YFSETQ, per germline. CDR3 length: 14 residues. V dropped 4 bases and J dropped 9; count of bases not matched to a gene: 5. The CDR3 reads CASSLAGGPSEQFF. CDR3 in DNA: TGCGCCAGCAGCCTAGCGGGAGGGCCTAGTGAGCAGTTCTTC.

The J gene is TRBJ1-1, the V gene TRBV6-1; D remains unclear. The CDR3 totals 11 residues. Germline lookup yields CDR1 MNHNS and CDR2 SASEGT. V lost 9 bases, J lost 1 base, and 6 bases lay in between. Here the CDR3 reads CASSSNTEAFF. The CDR3, as DNA: TGTGCCAGTTCTTCGAACACTGAAGCTTTCTTT.

The chain couples TRBV10-3 to TRBJ2-1; D is possibly TRBD1 (6 bases). Per the germline V gene, CDR1 is ENHRY and CDR2 is SYGVKD. There are 14 residues in the CDR3. The V end lost 9 bases, the J end lost 6 bases, and 18 bases lay between the germline ends. CDR3 nucleotides: TGTGCCATTTCCTATGGGACAACAGCCAATGAGCAGTTCTTC. Residues: CAISYGTTANEQFF.

The rearrangement joins TRBV7-3 to TRBJ2-1; 8 nucleotides line up with TRBD2. J was trimmed by 6 bases and V by 5 bases; bases with no gene match: 12. The germline V gene has CDR1 SGHTA and CDR2 FQGTGA. This CDR3 contains 16 residues. This CDR3 reads CASSARSGSGSNEQFF. The CDR3 bases are TGTGCCAGCAGCGCCCGAAGCGGGAGTGGTAGCAATGAGCAGTTCTTC.

The chain employs TRBV5-1 and TRBJ2-3; D might be TRBD2 (5 bases). Trimming took off 5 bases at V and 4 bases at J, with 14 bases between the two ends. The CDR3 extends over 14 amino acids. Germline assignment: CDR1 SGHRS and CDR2 YFSETQ. In DNA, the CDR3 is TGCGCCAGCAGAGAACTAGTCACCCCAGATACGCAGTATTTT. Protein: CASRELVTPDTQYF.

This clone was seen just once. The gene calls are TRBV10-1 and TRBJ2-3; D unclear. This CDR3 comprises 14 residues. V lost 7 bases, J lost 2 bases, and 13 bases lay in between. Germline loops: CDR1 WNHNN, CDR2 SYGVQD (reference sequence). The CDR3 spells CASTYPHPTDTQYF. The CDR3 DNA reads TGCGCCAGCACCTACCCCCATCCCACAGATACGCAGTATTTT.

With respect to this clone: Other DNA sequences in this specimen translate into the identical CDR3. This chain joins TRBV27 and TRBJ2-3, with 8 bases lining up with TRBD2. This CDR3 region has 16 residues. Germline V gives CDR1 MNHEY, CDR2 SMNVEV (reference sequence). With V trimmed by 3 bases and J by 5 bases, 10 bases remained unmatched. CDR3 amino acids: CASSFPPSGGRDTQYF. The DNA for the CDR3 is TGTGCCAGCAGTTTCCCCCCCTCGGGGGGGCGAGATACGCAGTATTTT.

The V call is TRBV11-2, the J call TRBJ2-5, with 10 positions matching TRBD2. This CDR3 has 17 residues. Losses at the gene ends were 2 bases for V and 4 bases for J; bases not matched to a gene: 10. From germline, CDR1 is SGHAT and CDR2 FQNNGV. The DNA for the CDR3 is TGTGCCAGCAGCTTAATCCCCGCTAGCGGGAGATCAGAGACCCAGTACTTC. This sequence encodes CASSLIPASGRSETQYF.

The chain has TRBV4-3 and TRBJ2-3; TRBD2 agrees at 8 bases. CDR3 size: 16 residues. Germline CDR1 is LGHNA and CDR2 is YSLEER. Losses at the gene ends were 3 bases for V and 6 bases for J; bases not matched to a gene: 11. CDR3 in amino acids: CASSHEIAGSRDTQYF. Here the CDR3 DNA reads TGCGCCAGCAGCCACGAAATAGCGGGGTCCCGGGATACGCAGTATTTT.

The chain joins TRBV11-2 to TRBJ1-1, with a weak D call TRBD1 (6 bases). Germline V gene lookup returns CDR1 SGHAT and CDR2 FQNNGV. The CDR3 loop spans 14 amino acids. V gave up 5 bases and J gave up 7 bases, with 17 bases separating them. CDR3 DNA sequence: TGTGCCAGCAGCATAGGAGGGACAAACCATGAAGCTTTCTTT. Translation: CASSIGGTNHEAFF.

CDR3 coding DNA: TGTGCCAGCAGCCAACGGGACTTAGACACAGATACGCAGTATTTT. This codes for CASSQRDLDTDTQYF. The V call is TRBV11-3, the J call TRBJ2-3, with D perhaps matching TRBD2 (6 bases). Trimming took off 5 bases at V and 2 bases at J, with 14 bases between the two ends. The CDR3 totals 15 residues. CDR1 SGHNT and CDR2 YENEEA come from the germline V gene.

The chain is built from TRBV4-2 and TRBJ2-1, with 10 bases aligning to TRBD2. CDR1 is LGHNA, CDR2 YNFKEQ, per germline. This CDR3 has 16 residues. J gave up 6 bases and V 1 base, and 6 bases lay outside the gene matches. DNA of the CDR3: TGTGCCAGCAGCCAAGGTTTAGCGGGAGGCCGCAATGAGCAGTTCTTC. Residues: CASSQGLAGGRNEQFF.

The gene calls are TRBV2 and TRBJ1-1; tentative D call: TRBD1 (5 bases). CDR1 is SNHLY and CDR2 is FYNNEI in the germline V gene. With 7 bases removed from V and 0 bases from J, the gap between germline ends came to 15 bases. The CDR3 extends over 15 amino acids. CDR3 bases: TGTGCCAGCAAACTCCAACGGACAATGAACACTGAAGCTTTCTTT. This translates into CASKLQRTMNTEAFF.

CDR3 region: CASTSSRGANVLTF. In DNA form, the CDR3 reads TGTGCCAGCACCTCTTCCCGGGGGGCCAACGTCCTGACTTTC. The J gene is TRBJ2-6, the V gene TRBV27; no reliable D call. The germline CDR1 and CDR2 sequences are MNHEY and SMNVEV (reference sequence). Trimming left V 7 bases short and J 4 bases short, with 11 bases between. This CDR3 has 14 amino acids.

The chain is built from TRBV27 and TRBJ2-5, with TRBD2 as a possible D gene (5 bases). Germline loops: CDR1 MNHEY, CDR2 SMNVEV (reference sequence). This CDR3 spans 16 amino acids. Trimming cost V 0 bases and J 1 base, with 12 bases left between them. The CDR3 loop is CASSLSFVAGQETQYF. CDR3 bases: TGTGCCAGCAGTTTATCTTTTGTGGCGGGCCAAGAGACCCAGTACTTC.

The rearrangement links TRBV7-9 to TRBJ2-7; the match to TRBD1 covers 10 bases. Trimming cost V 5 bases and J 3 bases; bases outside gene matches: 10. The CDR3 consists of 16 residues. Germline-derived CDR1 and CDR2 are SEHNR and FQNEAQ (reference sequence). DNA for the CDR3: TGTGCCAGCAGCGGGTGGGACAGGGGCCTTCGCTACGAGCAGTACTTC. Translation gives CASSGWDRGLRYEQYF.

The chain joins TRBV5-1 to TRBJ2-2; D is possibly TRBD2 (6 bases). The CDR3 is 15 residues long. The V end was cut by 4 bases, the J end by 0 bases, with 10 bases between. The germline gives CDR1 SGHRS, CDR2 YFSETQ. The CDR3 sequence is CASSRDFANTGELFF. CDR3 in DNA: TGCGCCAGCAGCCGGGACTTCGCGAACACCGGGGAGCTGTTTTTT. The entire variable domain, with the rest obtained from reference TRBV5-1 and TRBJ2-2, is as follows: KAGVTQTPRYLIKTRGQQVTLSCSPISGHRSVSWYQQTPGQGLQFLFEYFSETQRNKGNFPGRFSGRQFSNSRSEMNVSTLELGDSALYLCASSRDFANTGELFFGEGSRLTVL.

This chain links TRBV2 with TRBJ2-7; TRBD1 aligns across 8 bases. The V and J ends lost 4 bases and 3 bases, in that order; junction bases with no gene match: 14. The CDR3 loop spans 17 amino acids. Per germline, CDR1 SNHLY and CDR2 FYNNEI. CDR3 in DNA: TGTGCCAGCAGTGTTAAGGTCCGGACAGGGATTTACTACGAGCAGTACTTC. This sequence encodes CASSVKVRTGIYYEQYF.

This chain links TRBV20-1 with TRBJ1-2; D is possibly TRBD1 (6 bases). Germline V gene data show CDR1 as DFQATT and CDR2 as SNEGSKA (reference sequence). Deletions cut 5 bases from V and 4 bases from J, with 8 bases between. The CDR3 runs to 11 residues. CDR3: CSAVRGYGYTF. CDR3 in DNA: TGCAGTGCTGTCAGGGGCTATGGCTACACCTTC.

This clone showed up just once. The V gene is TRBV7-3, the J gene TRBJ2-1; TRBD2 might be the D (5 bases). Germline V gene sequence: CDR1 SGHTA, CDR2 FQGTGA. The CDR3 extends over 14 amino acids. V gave up 0 bases and J gave up 7 bases, with 10 bases separating them. The DNA of the CDR3 is TGTGCCAGCAGCTTAACGGGAGAGCCTAATGAGCAGTTCTTC. This codes for CASSLTGEPNEQFF.

V gene TRBV6-1 combines with J gene TRBJ2-7, with a tentative D call TRBD1 (5 bases). This CDR3 region has 17 residues. V gave up 2 bases and J gave up 3 bases, with 20 bases separating them. Germline lookup yields CDR1 MNHNS and CDR2 SASEGT. In DNA, the CDR3 is TGTGCCAGCAGTGAAATAACGACAGCCTTGACTCTCTACGAGCAGTACTTC. Translating gives CASSEITTALTLYEQYF.

V is TRBV7-8 and J is TRBJ2-1, with 7 bases fitting TRBD2. Germline V gives CDR1 SGHVS, CDR2 FQNEAQ. CDR3 length equals 15 residues. Trimming cost V 5 bases and J 3 bases; bases outside gene matches: 7. CDR3: CASSVKRGLYNEQFF. CDR3 in DNA: TGTGCCAGCAGCGTGAAGCGGGGCCTCTACAATGAGCAGTTCTTC. The full variable domain, its missing parts supplied by reference TRBV7-8 and TRBJ2-1, is GAGVSQSPRYKVAKRGQDVALRCDPISGHVSLFWYQQALGQGPEFLTYFQNEAQLDKSGLPSDRFFAERPEGSVSTLKIQRTQQEDSAVYLCASSVKRGLYNEQFFGPGTRLTVL.